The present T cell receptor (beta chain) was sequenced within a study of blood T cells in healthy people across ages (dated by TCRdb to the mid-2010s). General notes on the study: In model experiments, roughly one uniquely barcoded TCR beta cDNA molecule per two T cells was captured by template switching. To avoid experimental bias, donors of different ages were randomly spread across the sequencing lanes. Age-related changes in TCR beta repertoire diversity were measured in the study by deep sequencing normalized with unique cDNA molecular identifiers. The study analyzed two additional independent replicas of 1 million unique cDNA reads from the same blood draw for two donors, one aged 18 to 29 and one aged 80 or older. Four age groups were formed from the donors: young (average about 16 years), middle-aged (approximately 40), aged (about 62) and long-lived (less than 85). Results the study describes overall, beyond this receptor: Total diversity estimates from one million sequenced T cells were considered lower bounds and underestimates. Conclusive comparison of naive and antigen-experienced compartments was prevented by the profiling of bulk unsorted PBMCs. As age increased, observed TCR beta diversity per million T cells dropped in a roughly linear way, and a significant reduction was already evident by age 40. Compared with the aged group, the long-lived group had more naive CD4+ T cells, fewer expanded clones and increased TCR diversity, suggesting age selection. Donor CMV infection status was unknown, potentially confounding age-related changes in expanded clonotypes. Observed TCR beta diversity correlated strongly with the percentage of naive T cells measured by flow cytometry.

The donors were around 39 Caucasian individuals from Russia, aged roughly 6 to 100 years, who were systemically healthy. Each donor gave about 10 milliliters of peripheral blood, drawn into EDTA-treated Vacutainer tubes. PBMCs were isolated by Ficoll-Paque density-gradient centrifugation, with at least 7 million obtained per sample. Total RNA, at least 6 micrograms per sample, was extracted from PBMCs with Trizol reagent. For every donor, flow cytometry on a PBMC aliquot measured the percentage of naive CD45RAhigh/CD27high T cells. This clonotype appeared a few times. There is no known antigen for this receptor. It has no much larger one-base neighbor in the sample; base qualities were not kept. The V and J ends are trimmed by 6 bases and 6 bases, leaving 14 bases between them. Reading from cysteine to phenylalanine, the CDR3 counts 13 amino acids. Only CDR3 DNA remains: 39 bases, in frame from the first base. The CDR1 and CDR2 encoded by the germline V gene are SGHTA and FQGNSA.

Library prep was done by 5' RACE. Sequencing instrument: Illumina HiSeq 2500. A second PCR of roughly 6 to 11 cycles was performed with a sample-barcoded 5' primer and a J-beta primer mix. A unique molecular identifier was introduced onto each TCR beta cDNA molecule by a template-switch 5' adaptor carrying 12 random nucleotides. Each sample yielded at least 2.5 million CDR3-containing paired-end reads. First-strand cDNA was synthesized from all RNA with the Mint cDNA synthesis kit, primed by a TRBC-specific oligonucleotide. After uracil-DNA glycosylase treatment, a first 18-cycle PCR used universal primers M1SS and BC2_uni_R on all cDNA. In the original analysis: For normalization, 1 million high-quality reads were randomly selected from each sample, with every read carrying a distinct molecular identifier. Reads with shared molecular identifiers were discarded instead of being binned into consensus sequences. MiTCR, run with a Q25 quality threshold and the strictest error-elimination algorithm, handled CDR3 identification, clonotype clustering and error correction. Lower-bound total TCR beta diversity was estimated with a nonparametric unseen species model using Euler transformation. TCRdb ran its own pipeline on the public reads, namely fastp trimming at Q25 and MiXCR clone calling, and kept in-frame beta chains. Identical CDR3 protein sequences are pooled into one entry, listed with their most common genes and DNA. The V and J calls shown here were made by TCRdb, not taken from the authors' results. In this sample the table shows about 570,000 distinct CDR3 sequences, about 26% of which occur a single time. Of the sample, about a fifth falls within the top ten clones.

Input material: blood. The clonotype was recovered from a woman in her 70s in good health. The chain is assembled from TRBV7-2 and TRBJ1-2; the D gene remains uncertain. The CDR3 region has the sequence CASSQTRRDGYTF. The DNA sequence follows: TGTGCCAGCAGTCAAACACGGCGGGATGGCTACACCTTC.